The 20 T cell receptor beta chains below were found in one sample sequenced in a study of blood T cells in healthy people across ages. Combining a sample-barcoded 5' primer with a J-beta primer mix, a second PCR ran for 7 to 11 cycles. TCRdb reanalysed the 5' RACE reads using MiXCR and keeps one entry per CDR3 protein. The sample has 920,000 or so distinct CDR3 sequences; 35% to 55% are singletons. Material: blood. The receptors shown here come from a woman in her sixties or seventies in good health.

This clonotype came up once. One junction end does not reproduce the germline sequence, and a read error may be involved. The chain links TRBV2 to TRBJ2-3; TRBD2 is a possible D gene (6 bases). The CDR3 extends over 16 amino acids. Germline V gives CDR1 SNHLY, CDR2 FYNNEI. The CDR3 loop is CAIRVRTGTSTDMQYF. CDR3 nucleotide sequence: TGTGCCATTCGAGTTAGGACTGGAACTAGCACAGATATGCAGTATTTT.

V gene TRBV24-1 combines with J gene TRBJ2-1, with 7 bases identical to TRBD1. Germline V CDR1 and CDR2: KGHDR, SFDVKD. The CDR3 loop spans 16 amino acids. J gave up 4 bases and V 4 bases, and 9 bases lay outside the gene matches. The CDR3 coding sequence is TGTGCCACCAGTGACCCCACAGGGGACCCATACAATGAGCAGTTCTTC. This codes for CATSDPTGDPYNEQFF.

This clonotype has just a few counts. This chain connects TRBV18 to TRBJ2-5; 7 nucleotides line up with TRBD1. Germline CDR1 KGHSH, CDR2 LQKENI. V trimming: 3 bases; J trimming: 5 bases; junction bases outside the gene matches: 15. There are 17 residues in the CDR3. The CDR3 is CASSPSGQVVLVETQYF. CDR3 coding DNA: TGTGCCAGCTCACCGTCCGGACAGGTTGTATTAGTGGAGACCCAGTACTTC.

The V and J genes are TRBV3-1 and TRBJ2-1; TRBD2 agrees at 10 bases. This CDR3 comprises 15 residues. Germline assignment: CDR1 LGHDT and CDR2 YNNKEL (reference sequence). V gave up 3 bases and J gave up 2 bases; unmatched junction bases: 1. CDR3 coding DNA: TGTGCCAGCAGCCACCTAGCGGGGGCCTACAATGAGCAGTTCTTC. Its protein is CASSHLAGAYNEQFF.

There are a few counts of this clonotype. The gene calls are TRBV7-7 and TRBJ2-5, with a tentative D call TRBD2 (5 bases). Deletions cut 6 bases from V and 5 bases from J, with 13 bases between. Per the germline V gene, CDR1 is SSHAT and CDR2 is FNYEAQ (reference sequence). The CDR3 extends over 13 amino acids. The CDR3 region is CASSEGQWETQYF. As DNA, the CDR3 is TGTGCCAGCAGTGAGGGCCAATGGGAGACCCAGTACTTC.

This chain links TRBV7-3 with TRBJ2-7, with 9 bases lining up with TRBD2. The ends lost 3 bases at V and 2 bases at J; junction bases unmatched: 5. Looked up from germline, CDR1 is SGHTA and CDR2 is FQGTGA. The CDR3 runs to 15 residues. CDR3 residues: CASSLISGGTYEQYF. In DNA form, the CDR3 reads TGTGCCAGCAGCTTGATAAGCGGGGGGACCTACGAGCAGTACTTC.

This clonotype was counted only a few times. The rearrangement links TRBV5-8 to TRBJ2-4; D remains ambiguous. Germline V gene data show CDR1 as SGHTS and CDR2 as YDEGEE. The CDR3 consists of 15 residues. The ends were cut back, 1 base at V and 3 bases at J, with 11 bases in the middle. As DNA, the CDR3 is TGTGCCAGCAGCTTGTATATCGCAGTCAAAAACATTCAGTACTTC. It is translated as CASSLYIAVKNIQYF.

The chain recombines TRBV27 with TRBJ1-2; D is perhaps TRBD1 (6 bases). Trimming took off 8 bases at V and 5 bases at J, with 21 bases between the two ends. The CDR3 has 15 amino acids. CDR1 and CDR2 from the germline V gene are MNHEY and SMNVEV (reference sequence). The CDR3 DNA reads as TGTGCCAGCCTTTCTACGGGGGGCGACAGGTATGGCTACACCTTC. It codes for CASLSTGGDRYGYTF.

This clonotype was counted a few times. The V gene is TRBV7-6, the J gene TRBJ2-7; D is tentatively TRBD1 or TRBD2 (5 bases each). The CDR3 is 17 residues long. V lost 2 bases and J lost 1, with 18 bases in between. Germline V CDR1 and CDR2: SGHVS, FNYEAQ. The CDR3 region has the DNA TGTGCCAGCAGCTTAATGGCCCCGGGACGACTATCCTACGAGCAGTACTTC. The encoded protein is CASSLMAPGRLSYEQYF.

This clonotype was seen repeatedly, ten times or more. This chain links TRBV27 with TRBJ2-7, with TRBD2 identical over 14 bases. Unmatched junction bases numbered 6, after V lost 4 bases and J lost 7 bases. The CDR3 contains 15 residues. Germline V gene sequence: CDR1 MNHEY, CDR2 SMNVEV (reference sequence). CDR3 coding DNA: TGTGCCAGCAGTTCGCGGGGACTAGCGGGGGAAGAGCAGTACTTC. This codes for CASSSRGLAGEEQYF.

As concerns this clonotype: Here the CDR3 omits its conserved ending phenylalanine or tryptophan, so a read error is the likely source. CDR3 loop: CASSEVTSGPQYNEQFS. In DNA, the CDR3 is TGTGCCAGCAGCGAAGTCACTAGCGGGCCCCAGTACAATGAGCAGTTCTCC. This sequence joins TRBV7-9 and TRBJ2-1, with TRBD2 identical over 9 bases. The germline gives CDR1 SEHNR, CDR2 FQNEAQ (reference sequence). The CDR3 covers 17 residues. V was clipped by 5 bases and J by 4 bases; unmatched bases: 12.

This clonotype occurred a few times. V and J are TRBV7-6 and TRBJ2-7, with D maybe TRBD1 (5 bases). Trimming stripped 2 bases from V and 3 bases from J, with 8 bases between. Germline CDR1 reads SGHVS; CDR2 reads FNYEAQ. The length of the CDR3 is 13 residues. The CDR3 nucleotides are TGTGCCAGCAGCTTACCAAGGGGCTACGAGCAGTACTTC. It encodes CASSLPRGYEQYF.

The chain recombines TRBV7-6 with TRBJ1-3; a weak D match, TRBD1 (6 bases). The CDR3 runs 17 residues. Deletions cut 4 bases from V and 0 bases from J, with 16 bases between. Germline values: CDR1 SGHVS, CDR2 FNYEAQ. This chain's CDR3 is CASSSNPPGASGNTIYF. The DNA of the CDR3 is TGTGCCAGCAGCTCAAACCCCCCAGGGGCCTCTGGAAACACCATATATTTT.

V gene TRBV7-3 combines with J gene TRBJ1-2; a weak D match, TRBD1 (6 bases). V was shortened by 5 bases and J by 6 bases, with 13 bases between the two germline ends. The CDR3 contains 13 residues. Germline V gives CDR1 SGHTA, CDR2 FQGTGA. This chain's CDR3 is CASSRDIRDGYTF. The CDR3 nucleotides are TGTGCCAGCAGCCGGGACATTAGGGATGGCTACACCTTC.

This clonotype occurred a few times. This chain links TRBV20-1 with TRBJ1-4, with unresolved D. The V end was cut by 0 bases, the J end by 0 bases, with 20 bases between. The V gene's germline CDR1 is DFQATT and CDR2 SNEGSKA (reference sequence). There are 19 residues in the CDR3. The CDR3 reads CSAREAQRPNTATNEKLFF. The DNA for the CDR3 is TGCAGTGCTAGAGAAGCTCAGCGGCCAAATACCGCAACTAATGAAAAACTGTTTTTT.

V gene TRBV3-1 combines with J gene TRBJ2-1, with a weak D call TRBD1 (6 bases). V dropped 3 bases and J dropped 3 bases, with 9 bases sitting between them. The CDR3 totals 14 residues. Looked up from germline, CDR1 is LGHDT and CDR2 is YNNKEL (reference sequence). CDR3 in amino acids: CASSQEDSYNEQFF. CDR3 sequence (DNA): TGTGCCAGCAGCCAGGAGGACAGCTACAATGAGCAGTTCTTC.

This sequence joins TRBV7-9 and TRBJ2-3; TRBD2 agrees at 10 bases. The trim removed 6 bases at V and 5 bases at J, leaving 8 bases unmatched. The CDR3 is 15 residues long. CDR1 SEHNR and CDR2 FQNEAQ come from the germline V gene (reference sequence). CDR3 DNA sequence: TGTGCCAGCAGTCAGACTAGCGGGCAAGGAGATACGCAGTATTTT. Protein product: CASSQTSGQGDTQYF.

J is TRBJ2-7 and V is TRBV20-1; 9 bases agree with TRBD1. With 3 bases clipped from V and 12 bases from J, the junction kept 6 bases outside the gene matches. The length of the CDR3 is 11 residues. The germline CDR1 and CDR2 sequences are DFQATT and SNEGSKA (reference sequence). The CDR3 DNA reads TGCAGTGCTAGGAACGGACAGGGGCTGTACTTC. Translating it yields CSARNGQGLYF.

V is TRBV7-8 and J is TRBJ1-5, with D maybe TRBD1 (6 bases). The germline gives CDR1 SGHVS, CDR2 FQNEAQ. Trimming pared 3 bases from V and 7 bases from J, leaving 19 bases between. CDR3 length equals 16 residues. This chain's CDR3 is CASSLQGSGNVQPQHF. For the CDR3, the DNA is TGTGCCAGCAGCTTGCAGGGGTCGGGTAATGTACAGCCCCAGCATTTT.

To note about this clonotype: This may stem from a read error, because a much larger clone lies one nucleotide away. The chain has TRBV7-2 and TRBJ2-1, with 9 bases matching TRBD1. The DNA matches TRBJ2-7 better at its end, which makes the J call doubtful. Per the germline V gene, CDR1 is SGHTA and CDR2 is FQGNSA. The CDR3 totals 14 residues. CDR3 loop: CTSSAGTGPYEQYF. Written as DNA, the CDR3 is TGTACCAGCAGCGCCGGGACAGGGCCCTACGAGCAGTACTTC.